A selection of T cell receptor beta chains follows, all from one sample in a study of cytotoxic CD8 clonotypes in ibrutinib-treated CLL. TCRdb keeps only in-frame clones here, not all; method: immunoSEQ multiplex PCR. Altogether approximately 42,000 clones are present, about 72% being singletons, with the ten largest covering roughly 13%. The sequencing used PBMCs, collected after 12 months of ibrutinib treatment. These receptors were taken from a human donor with chronic lymphocytic leukemia. The CDR3 runs from the conserved cysteine through the conserved F or W. D genes are given only for firm matches. Clone size appears in some rows only: once, few, many, or a class for an expanded clone.

j_gene	abundance	v_gene	len	d_gene	CDR3aa	CDR3nt
TRBJ2-3	-	TRBV27	18	TRBD2	CASSLSSETSGKADTQYF	TGTGCCAGCAGTTTATCGTCGGAGACTAGCGGGAAGGCAGATACGCAGTATTTT
TRBJ2-3	-	TRBV4-2	16	TRBD1	CASSQGSGGGTDTQYF	TGTGCCAGCAGCCAAGGTTCAGGGGGAGGCACAGATACGCAGTATTTT
TRBJ2-3	-	TRBV30	14	TRBD2	CAWSVGTRADTQYF	TGTGCCTGGAGTGTAGGGACTAGGGCAGATACGCAGTATTTT
TRBJ1-2	few	TRBV30	15	TRBD1	CAWTRDRGLGYGYTF	TGTGCCTGGACCCGGGACAGGGGGCTTGGCTATGGCTACACCTTC
TRBJ2-7	-	TRBV7-6	12	-	CASSFMDHEQYF	TGTGCCAGCAGCTTTATGGACCACGAGCAGTACTTC
TRBJ2-7	-	TRBV6-1	12	-	CASSYYGYEQYF	TGTGCCAGCAGTTATTACGGCTACGAGCAGTACTTC
TRBJ2-2	once	TRBV19	14	-	CASSNGLNTGELFF	TGTGCCAGTAGTAACGGACTTAACACCGGGGAGCTGTTTTTT
TRBJ1-4	-	TRBV28	17	TRBD1	CASSLFTGQGLNEKLFF	TGTGCCAGCAGTTTATTCACTGGACAGGGCCTAAATGAAAAACTGTTTTTT
TRBJ1-2	-	TRBV18	14	-	CASSPLAGGEGYTF	TGTGCCAGCTCACCACTTGCCGGGGGCGAAGGCTACACCTTC
TRBJ1-3	-	TRBV5-1	15	-	CASSLTAVSGNTIYF	TGCGCCAGCAGCTTGACAGCGGTATCTGGAAACACCATATATTTT
TRBJ2-7	few	TRBV30	13	-	CAWGHRSSYEQYF	TGTGCCTGGGGGCATAGAAGCTCCTACGAGCAGTACTTC
TRBJ2-1	few	TRBV7-3	13	-	CASSGSSNNEQFF	TGTGCCAGCAGCGGATCCTCCAACAATGAGCAGTTCTTC
TRBJ2-1	-	TRBV28	13	TRBD2	CASFGTSEYEQFF	TGTGCCAGCTTCGGGACTAGCGAGTATGAGCAGTTCTTC
TRBJ2-5	-	TRBV28	14	TRBD1	CASSSGQGEETQYF	TGTGCCAGCAGTTCAGGACAGGGTGAAGAGACCCAGTACTTC
TRBJ2-5	-	TRBV6-1	11	-	CASRDYSTQYF	TGTGCCAGCAGGGACTACAGTACCCAGTACTTC
TRBJ2-1	-	TRBV4-2	15	-	CASSQEIASYNEQFF	TGTGCCAGCAGCCAAGAGATAGCGTCCTACAATGAGCAGTTCTTC
TRBJ2-3	once	TRBV7-2	12	-	CASSLIGHTQYF	TGTGCCAGCAGCTTAATAGGGCATACGCAGTATTTT
TRBJ1-2	few	TRBV7-2	15	-	CASSLFGTGDYGYTF	TGTGCCAGCAGCTTATTCGGGACGGGGGACTATGGCTACACCTTC
TRBJ2-7	once	TRBV7-2	14	-	CASSLLDHSYEQYF	TGTGCCAGCAGCTTACTGGACCACTCCTACGAGCAGTACTTC
TRBJ2-1	-	TRBV11-2	14	TRBD2	CASSLERGSNEQFF	TGTGCCAGCAGCTTAGAACGCGGGAGCAATGAGCAGTTCTTC
TRBJ2-1	-	TRBV11-2	15	-	CASSVYSGPYNEQFF	TGTGCCAGCAGCGTATACTCTGGACCCTACAATGAGCAGTTCTTC
TRBJ2-1	few	TRBV14	16	-	CASSLGARLRGNEQFF	TGTGCCAGCAGCCTTGGGGCGCGTCTCCGAGGCAATGAGCAGTTCTTC
TRBJ2-1	-	TRBV5-3	22	TRBD2	CARSGGLAGRPGNWALYNEQFF	TGTGCCAGAAGCGGGGGACTAGCGGGTCGCCCCGGAAACTGGGCGCTCTACAATGAGCAGTTCTTC
TRBJ1-2	-	TRBV28	13	-	CASRLDSSDGYTF	TGTGCCAGCAGATTGGACAGTTCCGATGGCTACACCTTC
TRBJ1-2	-	TRBV5-6	13	-	CASSKTSNYGYTF	TGTGCCAGCAGCAAAACATCTAACTATGGCTACACCTTC
TRBJ1-5	-	TRBV10-3	15	-	CAISGGGNGNQPQHF	TGTGCCATCAGTGGGGGGGGAAACGGCAATCAGCCCCAGCATTTT
TRBJ2-3	medium-sized	TRBV19	15	TRBD2	CASSRGGSDSDTQYF	TGTGCCAGTAGTCGCGGCGGGAGCGATAGCGATACGCAGTATTTT
TRBJ2-1	-	TRBV29-1	13	-	CSAGSSSYNEQFF	TGCAGCGCCGGGTCCTCCTCCTACAATGAGCAGTTCTTC
TRBJ2-7	-	TRBV6-6	14	-	CASSYSDPWNEQYF	TGTGCCAGCAGTTACTCGGATCCCTGGAACGAGCAGTACTTC
TRBJ2-3	-	TRBV29-1	11	-	CSVEGADTQYF	TGCAGCGTTGAGGGGGCAGATACGCAGTATTTT
TRBJ1-1	-	TRBV6-4	13	-	CASSAGDGTEAFF	TGTGCCAGCAGCGCCGGGGATGGCACTGAAGCTTTCTTT
TRBJ1-2	-	TRBV7-9	14	-	CASSSFEGYYGYTF	TGTGCCAGCAGCTCCTTCGAGGGGTACTATGGCTACACCTTC
TRBJ2-3	-	TRBV15	16	TRBD2	CATSRILAGLDNTQYF	TGTGCCACCAGCAGGATCCTAGCGGGTCTTGACAATACGCAGTATTTT
TRBJ2-1	-	TRBV7-2	13	-	CASSGSMINEQFF	TGTGCCAGCAGCGGGAGTATGATAAATGAGCAGTTCTTC
TRBJ1-2	few	TRBV25-1	14	-	CASSEGSLLGGYTF	TGTGCCAGCAGTGAAGGGTCCCTACTAGGCGGCTACACCTTC
TRBJ2-7	few	TRBV7-2	16	-	CASRPSPGTFTYEQYF	TGTGCCAGCAGACCCTCGCCCGGGACGTTTACCTACGAGCAGTACTTC
TRBJ1-5	-	TRBV5-8	15	-	CASSLWQNSNQPQHF	TGTGCCAGCAGCTTATGGCAGAATAGCAATCAGCCCCAGCATTTT
TRBJ1-1	-	TRBV30	15	-	CAWSVQGAKSTEAFF	TGTGCCTGGAGTGTCCAAGGGGCCAAGTCTACTGAAGCTTTCTTT
TRBJ1-2	-	TRBV19	12	-	CASTDPGHGYTF	TGTGCCAGTACCGACCCAGGGCATGGCTACACCTTC
TRBJ2-1	few	TRBV5-4	16	TRBD2	CASSFEAGGPGNEQFF	TGTGCCAGCAGCTTCGAGGCGGGAGGGCCGGGGAATGAGCAGTTCTTC
TRBJ2-2	-	TRBV5-1	13	-	CASSHTHTGELFF	TGCGCCAGCAGTCACACACATACCGGGGAGCTGTTTTTT
TRBJ2-3	-	TRBV11-2	15	-	CASSLGGRGADTQYF	TGTGCCAGCAGCTTAGGTGGGAGGGGGGCAGATACGCAGTATTTT
TRBJ1-1	-	TRBV7-8	12	-	CASSLRGTEAFF	TGTGCCAGCAGCTTAAGAGGGACTGAAGCTTTCTTT
TRBJ2-2	-	TRBV5-4	16	TRBD2	CASRPKGAGEPGELFF	TGTGCCAGCAGGCCCAAAGGAGCGGGAGAGCCCGGGGAGCTGTTTTTT
TRBJ2-1	-	TRBV6-1	13	TRBD1	CASSYGTDNEQFF	TGTGCCAGCAGCTATGGGACAGACAATGAGCAGTTCTTC
TRBJ2-5	few	TRBV30	13	-	CAWSVDREETQYF	TGTGCCTGGAGTGTAGACCGAGAAGAGACCCAGTACTTC
TRBJ1-1	-	TRBV6-5	11	-	CASRGDTEAFF	TGTGCCAGCAGGGGAGACACAGAAGCTTTCTTT
TRBJ2-4	once	TRBV7-9	11	-	CASSLENIQYF	TGTGCCAGCAGCTTAGAAAACATTCAGTACTTC
TRBJ2-7	-	TRBV7-9	14	TRBD1	CASSPRDRVHEQYF	TGTGCCAGCAGCCCCCGGGACAGGGTACACGAGCAGTACTTC
TRBJ1-1	-	TRBV5-1	16	TRBD1	CASSLTGGLLNTEAFF	TGCGCCAGCAGCTTAACAGGGGGCCTCCTGAACACTGAAGCTTTCTTT
TRBJ2-7	-	TRBV7-8	15	TRBD1	CASSTRDRVTYEQYF	TGTGCCAGCAGCACCCGGGACAGAGTGACCTACGAGCAGTACTTC
TRBJ1-2	few	TRBV7-2	14	-	CASSLTVGAYGYTF	TGTGCCAGCAGCTTAACGGTTGGGGCGTATGGCTACACCTTC
TRBJ1-4	few	TRBV28	12	-	CASSPSDGKLFF	TGTGCCAGCAGCCCCAGTGATGGAAAACTGTTTTTT
TRBJ1-2	-	TRBV5-1	12	-	CASKESSDGYTF	TGCGCCAGCAAGGAGTCATCAGATGGCTACACCTTC
TRBJ1-1	-	TRBV29-1	10	-	CSVVTVEAFF	TGCAGCGTGGTGACGGTAGAAGCTTTCTTT